Below, 3 T cell receptor beta chains from the same sample are listed, as sequenced in a study of T cell changes during pregnancy in multiple sclerosis. Measured with immunoSEQ multiplex PCR; TCRdb has only the in-frame clones, and not every one. The data show tens of thousands of clones, around 92% seen once. Material: CD8+ T cells from peripheral blood mononuclear cells, obtained in the third trimester of pregnancy. These receptors all stem from a female donor in good health, enrolled as a control in a pregnancy study.

The chain combines TRBV6-5 with TRBJ2-1, with 11 bases matching TRBD2. The junction had 3 bases not matched to a gene; V was cut back by 5 bases and J by 3 bases. The CDR3 is 15 residues long. Per the germline V gene, CDR1 is MNHEY and CDR2 is SVGAGI. The CDR3 nucleotides are TGTGCCAGCAGTCCTCTAGCGGGGGGCTACAATGAGCAGTTCTTC. Its translation: CASSPLAGGYNEQFF.

The chain recombines TRBV27 with TRBJ1-6; 7 bases are a match to TRBD1. The germline gives CDR1 MNHEY, CDR2 SMNVEV (reference sequence). The CDR3 runs 14 residues. V dropped 3 bases and J dropped 5; count of bases not matched to a gene: 1. CDR3 in amino acids: CASSLGTDNSPLHF. The CDR3 DNA follows: TGTGCCAGCAGTTTGGGGACAGATAATTCACCCCTCCACTTT.

J is TRBJ1-1 and V is TRBV10-3, with D unclear. The CDR3 loop spans 18 amino acids. V lost 0 bases and J 1 base, leaving 18 bases between the germline ends. Per the germline V gene, CDR1 is ENHRY and CDR2 is SYGVKD. The CDR3 nucleotides are TGTGCCATCAGTGAGTCTAAAAAGTCCGAGGAACAGAACACTGAAGCTTTCTTT. This codes for CAISESKKSEEQNTEAFF.